Following are 26 T cell receptor beta chains from one sample sequenced in a study of blood T cell repertoires in COVID-19. TCRdb keeps only in-frame clones here, not all; method: immunoSEQ multiplex PCR. The sample includes 150,000 or so clones, 84% of them seen just once. Sequencing used peripheral blood. The receptors were sampled from a human donor in a cohort sampled during active COVID-19.

The V call is TRBV2, the J call TRBJ1-4, with 12 bases matching TRBD1. The V gene's germline CDR1 is SNHLY and CDR2 FYNNEI. V lost 5 bases, J lost 0 bases, and 1 base stayed unmatched. The CDR3 is 16 residues long. DNA for the CDR3: TGTGCCAGCAGTCGGGACAGGGGGCCAACTAATGAAAAACTGTTTTTT. Its translation: CASSRDRGPTNEKLFF.

The chain recombines TRBV5-1 with TRBJ2-3; D is ambiguous. The CDR3 is made up of 15 amino acids. Per germline, CDR1 SGHRS and CDR2 YFSETQ. V was pared by 1 base and J by 5 bases, with 14 bases between. The CDR3: CASSLSRPQVDTQYF. DNA for the CDR3: TGCGCCAGCAGCTTGTCCCGGCCGCAGGTAGATACGCAGTATTTT.

This clone was recorded once. The rearrangement joins TRBV25-1 to TRBJ1-3; no definite D call. Trimming left V 2 bases short and J 4 bases short, with 9 bases between. CDR1 is MGHDK, CDR2 SYGVNS, per germline. This CDR3 contains 14 residues. CDR3 DNA sequence: TGTGCCAGCAGTGAAGGCCTTATCGGAAACACCATATATTTT. It specifies CASSEGLIGNTIYF.

V is TRBV5-4 and J is TRBJ1-2, with 7 positions matching TRBD1. This CDR3 spans 14 amino acids. J lost 5 bases, V lost 4 bases, and 8 bases had no gene match. Germline CDR1 is SGHNT and CDR2 is YYREEE (reference sequence). DNA for the CDR3: TGTGCCAGCAGCGCAGGACAGGCCCCGTATGGCTACACCTTC. Protein sequence: CASSAGQAPYGYTF.

Turning to this clone: A junction end diverges from the germline sequence, so it may reflect a read error. The V gene is TRBV6-6, the J gene TRBJ1-3, with D hard to call. This CDR3 contains 13 residues. The germline gives CDR1 MNHNY, CDR2 SVGAGI (reference sequence). The CDR3 sequence: CASRTQNSNTIYF. In DNA form, the CDR3 reads TGTGCTAGCAGAACCCAAAACAGCAACACCATATATTTT.

The CDR3 DNA is TGTGCCAGCAGCGTAGTCGCGGGCACTGGAAACACCATATATTTT. Translation gives CASSVVAGTGNTIYF. V is TRBV9 and J is TRBJ1-3; D unresolved. V was shortened by 0 bases and J by 2 bases, with 9 bases between the two germline ends. Per the germline V gene, CDR1 is SGDLS and CDR2 is YYNGEE. The CDR3 extends over 15 amino acids.

The rearrangement links TRBV18 to TRBJ1-1; the match to TRBD1 covers 8 bases. Unmatched junction bases numbered 4, after V lost 4 bases and J lost 3 bases. Per the germline V gene, CDR1 is KGHSH and CDR2 is LQKENI. The CDR3 consists of 14 residues. The CDR3 sequence: CASSLQTGDTEAFF. The CDR3 DNA follows: TGTGCCAGCTCACTACAGACAGGGGACACTGAAGCTTTCTTT.

This clone was seen only once. The chain uses TRBV10-2 and TRBJ1-2; D is unresolved. Per the germline V gene, CDR1 is WSHSY and CDR2 is SAAADI. Trimming stripped 1 base from V and 4 bases from J, with 13 bases between. The CDR3 covers 15 residues. CDR3 DNA sequence: TGCGCCAGCAGTGAGTGGGCATCGCGGGGCTATGGCTACACCTTC. Translation gives CASSEWASRGYGYTF.

This clone was seen just once. The V gene is TRBV4-3, the J gene TRBJ2-4, with TRBD1 identical over 8 bases. V trimming: 0 bases; J trimming: 0 bases; junction bases outside the gene matches: 4. Per germline, CDR1 LGHNA and CDR2 YSLEER. The CDR3 is 17 residues long. The CDR3 reads CASSQDGTGLAKNIQYF. CDR3 DNA sequence: TGCGCCAGCAGCCAAGATGGGACAGGACTAGCCAAAAACATTCAGTACTTC.

CDR3 sequence: CASSLRTGGGTEAFF. The DNA for the CDR3 is TGTGCCAGCAGCCTGCGGACCGGGGGGGGCACTGAAGCTTTCTTT. The V call is TRBV7-2, the J call TRBJ1-1; D may be TRBD1 (5 bases). This CDR3 comprises 15 residues. The V end was cut by 5 bases, the J end by 4 bases, with 17 bases between. Germline V lookup: CDR1 SGHTA, CDR2 FQGNSA. Using reference TRBV7-2 and TRBJ1-1 for the parts outside the CDR3, the full variable domain is GAGVSQSPSNKVTEKGKDVELRCDPISGHTALYWYRQSLGQGLEFLIYFQGNSAPDKSGLPSDRFSAERTGGSVSTLTIQRTQQEDSAVYLCASSLRTGGGTEAFFGQGTRLTVV.

In regard to this clone: The sample has other DNA sequences that encode this CDR3 too. The J gene is TRBJ1-2, the V gene TRBV28; 8 nucleotides align to TRBD1. This CDR3 has 13 residues. CDR1 and CDR2 from the germline V gene are MDHEN and SYDVKM. Trimming took 6 bases from V and 5 from J; bases not matched to a gene: 5. The CDR3 protein is CASSSGQGYGYTF. CDR3 sequence (DNA): TGTGCCAGCAGCTCTGGACAGGGTTATGGCTACACCTTC.

The CDR3 sequence: CASRPSGQGDSPLHF. CDR3 sequence (DNA): TGTGCCAGCAGACCATCTGGACAGGGAGATTCACCCCTCCACTTT. The gene calls are TRBV6-5 and TRBJ1-6; 8 bases map to TRBD1. The CDR3 runs to 15 residues. Germline CDR1 and CDR2: MNHEY and SVGAGI. Trimming took 6 bases from V and 8 from J; bases not matched to a gene: 9.

This clone was detected once. The chain combines TRBV12-5 with TRBJ2-1; TRBD1 agrees at 10 bases. The CDR3 is 16 amino acids. V lost 3 bases to trimming and J lost 6 bases; unmatched junction nucleotides: 8. Germline lookup yields CDR1 LGHNT and CDR2 FRNRAP. CDR3 DNA sequence: TGTGCTAGTGGTTTAGGCCGGGACAGGGGACGCAATGAGCAGTTCTTC. Translated, it gives CASGLGRDRGRNEQFF. The full variable domain, with the rest looked up from reference TRBV12-5 and TRBJ2-1, is DARVTQTPRHKVTEMGQEVTMRCQPILGHNTVFWYRQTMMQGLELLAYFRNRAPLDDSGMPKDRFSAEMPDATLATLKIQPSEPRDSAVYFCASGLGRDRGRNEQFFGPGTRLTVL.

The chain couples TRBV5-6 to TRBJ1-5, with D perhaps TRBD1 (6 bases). The V gene lost 3 bases and the J gene lost 11 bases, with 18 bases spanning the gap. The CDR3 is 14 amino acids. Germline CDR1 reads SGHDT; CDR2 reads YYEEEE. This chain's CDR3 is CASSYGRGPSAQHF. DNA of the CDR3: TGTGCCAGCAGCTATGGGCGGGGGCCCTCGGCCCAGCATTTT.

The chain has TRBV9 and TRBJ2-5; the D gene is possibly TRBD2 (5 bases). Trimming removed 0 bases at V and 4 bases at J, with 13 bases between. This CDR3 has 15 amino acids. Germline assignment: CDR1 SGDLS and CDR2 YYNGEE. The CDR3 spells CASSVGVGGGETQYF. CDR3 bases: TGTGCCAGCAGCGTAGGGGTCGGCGGAGGAGAGACCCAGTACTTC.

The V gene is TRBV5-1, the J gene TRBJ1-2; D uncertain. Germline CDR1 and CDR2: SGHRS and YFSETQ. Trimming shortened V by 2 bases and J by 2 bases, and 7 bases separated the two germline ends. This CDR3 spans 13 amino acids. The CDR3 region is CASSFGENYGYTF. CDR3 DNA sequence: TGCGCCAGCAGCTTCGGGGAGAACTATGGCTACACCTTC.

The sample holds one count of this clone. The chain has TRBV11-2 and TRBJ2-5; 9 bases line up with TRBD2. Germline lookup yields CDR1 SGHAT and CDR2 FQNNGV. Trimming cost V 5 bases and J 3 bases; bases outside gene matches: 4. The CDR3 runs 14 residues. The CDR3 region is CASSPGLAKETQYF. The CDR3 coding sequence is TGTGCCAGCAGCCCGGGACTAGCCAAAGAGACCCAGTACTTC.

J is TRBJ2-2 and V is TRBV4-1; D not resolved. The CDR3 length is 13 residues. CDR1 is MGHRA, CDR2 YSYEKL, per germline. Deletions cut 4 bases from V and 1 base from J, with 4 bases between. The CDR3 loop reads CASSPQNTGELFF. The CDR3 DNA reads TGCGCCAGCAGCCCCCAGAACACCGGGGAGCTGTTTTTT.

The J gene is TRBJ2-3, the V gene TRBV2; D might be TRBD1 (7 bases). V lost 6 bases, J lost 0 bases, and 16 bases lay in between. This CDR3 has 16 amino acids. The germline CDR1 and CDR2 sequences are SNHLY and FYNNEI. CDR3 DNA sequence: TGTGCCAGCAGCCCTTCCCAGGGGGGTAGCACAGATACGCAGTATTTT. It specifies CASSPSQGGSTDTQYF. Full variable domain (missing parts from reference TRBV2 and TRBJ2-3): EPEVTQTPSHQVTQMGQEVILRCVPISNHLYFYWYRQILGQKVEFLVSFYNNEISEKSEIFDDQFSVERPDGSNFTLKIRSTKLEDSAMYFCASSPSQGGSTDTQYFGPGTRLTVL.

The chain uses TRBV19 and TRBJ1-4, with TRBD1 matching 8 bases. The CDR3 totals 15 residues. Per germline, CDR1 LNHDA and CDR2 SQIVND (reference sequence). V lost 7 bases, J lost 1 base, and 5 bases stayed unmatched. The CDR3 spells CASMDRVRTNEKLFF. In DNA, the CDR3 is TGTGCCAGTATGGACAGGGTGCGAACTAATGAAAAACTGTTTTTT. Drawing the rest from reference TRBV19 and TRBJ1-4, the complete variable domain is DGGITQSPKYLFRKEGQNVTLSCEQNLNHDAMYWYRQDPGQGLRLIYYSQIVNDFQKGDIAEGYSVSREKKESFPLTVTSAQKNPTAFYLCASMDRVRTNEKLFFGSGTQLSVL.

The V and J genes are TRBV5-4 and TRBJ2-1, with TRBD2 as a possible D gene (5 bases). Germline CDR1 reads SGHNT; CDR2 reads YYREEE (reference sequence). V shed 2 bases and J shed 9 bases, with 12 bases lying between them. This CDR3 region has 13 residues. The CDR3 protein is CASSLDYTGEQFF. DNA of the CDR3: TGTGCCAGCAGCTTAGACTACACCGGTGAGCAGTTCTTC.

The chain is built from TRBV2 and TRBJ1-1, with D uncertain. Germline V CDR1 and CDR2: SNHLY, FYNNEI. CDR3 size: 12 residues. Trimming took off 9 bases at V and 2 bases at J, with 10 bases between the two ends. This CDR3 is CASRRPNTEAFF. As DNA, the CDR3 is TGTGCCAGTCGGAGGCCTAACACTGAAGCTTTCTTT.

This clone occurred a few times. This chain connects TRBV5-6 to TRBJ1-1, with D tentatively TRBD1 (5 bases). V was clipped by 4 bases and J by 1 base, with 14 bases between them. Per germline, CDR1 SGHDT and CDR2 YYEEEE. The CDR3 has 15 residues. CDR3 sequence reads: CASSTLDIRNTEAFF. DNA of the CDR3: TGTGCCAGCAGCACATTGGACATAAGGAACACTGAAGCTTTCTTT.

V is TRBV6-8 and J is TRBJ2-7; D perhaps matches TRBD1 (5 bases). The CDR3 runs 15 residues. CDR1 and CDR2 from the germline V gene are MNHGY and SAAAGT. V lost 5 bases, J lost 2 bases, and 16 bases lay in between. The CDR3 region is CASSRGQKGTYEQYF. As DNA, the CDR3 is TGTGCCAGCAGTAGAGGACAAAAGGGGACCTACGAGCAGTACTTC.

The V and J genes are TRBV5-1 and TRBJ2-1, with 10 nucleotides matching TRBD2. V trimming: 4 bases; J trimming: 2 bases; junction bases outside the gene matches: 3. The CDR3 extends over 15 amino acids. The germline V gene encodes CDR1 SGHRS and CDR2 YFSETQ. CDR3 protein: CASSQSGGAYNEQFF. The CDR3, as DNA: TGCGCCAGCAGCCAAAGCGGGGGGGCCTACAATGAGCAGTTCTTC.

The J gene is TRBJ1-1, the V gene TRBV9; the D is unclear. Germline V gene sequence: CDR1 SGDLS, CDR2 YYNGEE. The V and J ends lost 4 bases and 1 base respectively, with 11 bases between them. The CDR3 consists of 14 residues. Here the CDR3 reads CASSPHGGNTEAFF. CDR3 in DNA: TGTGCCAGCAGCCCTCACGGTGGGAACACTGAAGCTTTCTTT.